This record concerns one T cell receptor (beta chain) sequence. Its antigen is unidentified. Profiled with immunoSEQ multiplex PCR; TCRdb holds only in-frame clones, not every one. The sample contains 200,000 to 250,000 clones, approximately 82% of which appear only once. Separate from the approximately 720-subject first cohort, the approximately 120-subject validation cohort was the one that the donors belonged to. This entry comes from a study of cytomegalovirus exposure and HLA in healthy donors. Background on the study: Later analysis reported that the 120 or so validation repertoires shared the platform of the approximately 620 first-cohort repertoires.

Study findings and constraints: The study flagged some 170 TCR beta chains as cytomegalovirus-associated. High sensitivity and specificity were reportedly achieved when the classifier diagnosed cytomegalovirus status.

Germline lookup yields CDR1 SNHLY and CDR2 FYNNEI. The CDR3 runs 15 residues. Trimming shortened V by 5 bases and J by 5 bases, and 18 bases separated the two germline ends. The rearrangement uses TRBV2 and TRBJ1-2, with a weak D call TRBD1 (6 bases). The material sequenced was PBMCs. This clonotype was sampled from a woman aged 18-29 years in good health and CMV-seronegative. The CDR3 sequence is CASSFDRSLGYGYTF. The DNA for the CDR3 is TGTGCCAGCAGTTTCGACAGGAGTCTCGGATATGGCTACACCTTC.